Listed here are 6 T cell receptor beta chains from one sample, sequenced in a study of T cell responses to AZD1222 COVID-19 vaccine. Sequenced by immunoSEQ multiplex PCR; TCRdb stores in-frame clones only, minus some. This table has roughly 160,000 clones, more than 80% appearing once. The sequencing used peripheral blood, collected on day 0 of AZD1222 vaccination. These receptor sequences come from an adult in good health.

V is TRBV11-2 and J is TRBJ2-2; D not certain. The CDR3 sequence is 14 residues long. Looked up from germline, CDR1 is SGHAT and CDR2 is FQNNGV. The V and J ends lost 2 bases and 3 bases respectively, with 7 bases between them. For the CDR3, the DNA is TGTGCCAGCAGCTTACCCGGACACACCGGGGAGCTGTTTTTT. This codes for CASSLPGHTGELFF.

The chain recombines TRBV5-1 with TRBJ1-1, with a possible D match to TRBD1 (6 bases). The CDR3 sequence is 15 residues long. The ends were cut back, 4 bases at V and 4 bases at J, with 17 bases in the middle. Germline CDR1 and CDR2: SGHRS and YFSETQ. The CDR3 region has the DNA TGCGCCAGCAGCCAACAGGGCTCGCGTGGCACTGAAGCTTTCTTT. It encodes CASSQQGSRGTEAFF.

This clone was seen a handful of times. The rearrangement joins TRBV5-1 to TRBJ1-2, with 7 bases that match TRBD1. The V segment lost 2 bases and the J segment 1 base; nucleotides outside the gene matches: 2. Germline CDR1 is SGHRS and CDR2 is YFSETQ. The CDR3 length is 14 residues. The CDR3 DNA is TGCGCCAGCAGCTTCCGACAGGGTAACTATGGCTACACCTTC. This sequence encodes CASSFRQGNYGYTF. The whole variable domain, filled in from reference TRBV5-1 and TRBJ1-2, reads KAGVTQTPRYLIKTRGQQVTLSCSPISGHRSVSWYQQTPGQGLQFLFEYFSETQRNKGNFPGRFSGRQFSNSRSEMNVSTLELGDSALYLCASSFRQGNYGYTFGSGTRLTVV.

This clone was recorded only once. The V and J genes are TRBV3-1 (or the pseudogene TRBV3-2) and TRBJ2-1; D possibly matches TRBD1 or TRBD2 (6 bases each). Per the germline V gene, CDR1 is LGHDT and CDR2 is YNNKEL (reference sequence). V dropped 4 bases and J dropped 8 bases, with 18 bases sitting between them. This CDR3 has 15 amino acids. CDR3 loop: CASSPQGRGGDEQFF. DNA of the CDR3: TGTGCCAGCAGCCCACAGGGCAGAGGCGGGGATGAGCAGTTCTTC.

The V gene is TRBV3-1 (or the pseudogene TRBV3-2), the J gene TRBJ2-5; D remains unclear. Trimming left V 2 bases short and J 5 bases short, with 15 bases between. CDR3 size: 15 residues. Germline assignment: CDR1 LGHDT and CDR2 YNNKEL (reference sequence). The CDR3 sequence is CASSQPGRSTETQYF. CDR3 sequence (DNA): TGTGCCAGCAGCCAACCCGGACGTTCGACGGAGACCCAGTACTTC.

The chain uses TRBV27 and TRBJ1-3, with 9 bases identical to TRBD1. Per the germline V gene, CDR1 is MNHEY and CDR2 is SMNVEV (reference sequence). After removal of 1 base from V and 2 bases from J, the junction contained 6 bases not matched to a gene. The CDR3 length is 17 residues. For the CDR3, the DNA is TGTGCCAGCAGTTTATTCACGGACAGGGGAGCTGGAAACACCATATATTTT. Residues: CASSLFTDRGAGNTIYF.